These T cell receptor beta chains were read from a single sample in a study of ipilimumab plus nivolumab after autologous stem cell transplantation. This table comes from immunoSEQ multiplex PCR, and its TCRdb copy is limited to in-frame clones, with some not included. The sample has about 15,000 clones; 65% to 80% are singletons. The material sequenced was PBMCs, taken in a trial of ipilimumab plus nivolumab as post-transplant consolidation. The receptors stem from a male donor with primary mediastinal lymphoma. Both conserved end residues are trimmed from each CDR3. The order of the fields is J gene, V gene, CDR3 protein.

J gene: TRBJ1-1
V gene: TRBV11-3
CDR3 protein: ASSLDRNTEAF

J gene: TRBJ2-7
V gene: TRBV5-3
CDR3 protein: ASSYADRVPEQY

J gene: TRBJ2-7
V gene: TRBV18
CDR3 protein: ASSPDSADYEQY

J gene: TRBJ1-5
V gene: TRBV4-1
CDR3 protein: ASSQEPLEVTH

J gene: TRBJ2-1
V gene: TRBV9
CDR3 protein: ASSVEGQGAGEQF

J gene: TRBJ2-5
V gene: TRBV7-8
CDR3 protein: ASSLSGETQY

J gene: TRBJ2-7
V gene: TRBV5-4
CDR3 protein: ASSLSTAGIDEQY

J gene: TRBJ1-4
V gene: TRBV6-5
CDR3 protein: ASSYLRTGLNEKLF

J gene: TRBJ2-5
V gene: TRBV7-8
CDR3 protein: ASSHDGTQY

J gene: TRBJ2-1
V gene: TRBV13
CDR3 protein: ASSLFPQSSGHNEQF

J gene: TRBJ1-5
V gene: TRBV20-1
CDR3 protein: SASQDQPQH

J gene: TRBJ2-7
V gene: TRBV6-5
CDR3 protein: ASTEGSFDSYEQY

J gene: TRBJ2-2
V gene: TRBV11-3
CDR3 protein: ASSLAGNTGELF

J gene: TRBJ2-7
V gene: TRBV9
CDR3 protein: ASSTSGTGMYEQY

J gene: TRBJ1-5
V gene: TRBV18
CDR3 protein: ASSPDRDQPQH

J gene: TRBJ1-2
V gene: TRBV29-1
CDR3 protein: SVEKGRGGYGYT

J gene: TRBJ1-1
V gene: TRBV5-1
CDR3 protein: ASSGLNLGAEAF

J gene: TRBJ2-3
V gene: TRBV7-2
CDR3 protein: ASSFSGLTDTQY

J gene: TRBJ2-7
V gene: TRBV2
CDR3 protein: ASSSDRGRSYEQY

J gene: TRBJ2-3
V gene: TRBV4-2
CDR3 protein: ASSQESGGGTDTQY

J gene: TRBJ1-1
V gene: TRBV6-5
CDR3 protein: ASIQPPGNTEAF

J gene: TRBJ2-4
V gene: TRBV9
CDR3 protein: ASSVGDRGLTKNIQY

J gene: TRBJ2-7
V gene: TRBV4-1
CDR3 protein: ASSQANEGDYEQY

J gene: TRBJ1-3
V gene: TRBV2
CDR3 protein: ASKVGRHSGNTIY

J gene: TRBJ2-7
V gene: TRBV5-4
CDR3 protein: ASSLRGRSYEQY

J gene: TRBJ2-5
V gene: TRBV6-4
CDR3 protein: ASNPTPFLETQY

J gene: TRBJ2-2
V gene: TRBV6-1
CDR3 protein: ASRSGRADTGELF

J gene: TRBJ1-5
V gene: TRBV4-1
CDR3 protein: ASSQGQWGEPQH

J gene: TRBJ1-2
V gene: TRBV28
CDR3 protein: ASSLGANYGYT

J gene: TRBJ2-3
V gene: TRBV5-1
CDR3 protein: ASSLAWTVTDTQY

J gene: TRBJ1-4
V gene: TRBV4-1
CDR3 protein: ASSRGQSSTNEKLF

J gene: TRBJ1-5
V gene: TRBV5-5
CDR3 protein: ASSPQGLSNQPQH

J gene: TRBJ2-2
V gene: TRBV5-6
CDR3 protein: ASSFYKRGVPTGELF

J gene: TRBJ2-7
V gene: TRBV5-1
CDR3 protein: ASSLRLAGELWEQY

J gene: TRBJ2-5
V gene: TRBV5-8
CDR3 protein: ASSLDGETQY

J gene: TRBJ2-2
V gene: TRBV18
CDR3 protein: ASSPRTSGNTGELF

J gene: TRBJ2-2
V gene: TRBV19
CDR3 protein: ASSPRLAGPNTGELF

J gene: TRBJ1-5
V gene: TRBV6-4
CDR3 protein: ASSEGTGPNQPQH

J gene: TRBJ2-3
V gene: TRBV10-2
CDR3 protein: ASRNGLALGTDTQY

J gene: TRBJ2-7
V gene: TRBV30
CDR3 protein: AWTPVDEQY

J gene: TRBJ2-1
V gene: TRBV18
CDR3 protein: ASSPPTSGNRYNEQF

J gene: TRBJ1-2
V gene: TRBV28
CDR3 protein: ASDSTGGPDYGYT

J gene: TRBJ1-1
V gene: TRBV27
CDR3 protein: ASNGAGVTEAF

J gene: TRBJ2-3
V gene: TRBV4-1
CDR3 protein: ASSQEKVSVADTQY

J gene: TRBJ2-5
V gene: TRBV5-1
CDR3 protein: ASSPGTARGETQY

J gene: TRBJ2-2
V gene: TRBV4-1
CDR3 protein: ASSHSRGPQNTGELF

J gene: TRBJ1-4
V gene: TRBV16
CDR3 protein: ASSDGPHPGKLF

J gene: TRBJ2-6
V gene: TRBV18
CDR3 protein: ASSLRPRTPVSGANVLT

J gene: TRBJ1-1
V gene: TRBV7-2
CDR3 protein: ASSLGAGQGTEAF

J gene: TRBJ2-5
V gene: TRBV9
CDR3 protein: ASSVVGGGEVETQY

J gene: TRBJ2-1
V gene: TRBV6-5
CDR3 protein: ASRGQGPTPEQF

J gene: TRBJ2-7
V gene: TRBV15
CDR3 protein: ATGGGAFYEQY

J gene: TRBJ1-1
V gene: TRBV18
CDR3 protein: ASSRQNTEAF

J gene: TRBJ1-6
V gene: TRBV10-2
CDR3 protein: ASSDSDRGPWSSYNSPLH

J gene: TRBJ1-1
V gene: TRBV5-4
CDR3 protein: ASSQPPALEAF

J gene: TRBJ1-2
V gene: TRBV28
CDR3 protein: ASSSGAARYGYT

J gene: TRBJ2-3
V gene: TRBV5-1
CDR3 protein: ASSRREQRTDTQY